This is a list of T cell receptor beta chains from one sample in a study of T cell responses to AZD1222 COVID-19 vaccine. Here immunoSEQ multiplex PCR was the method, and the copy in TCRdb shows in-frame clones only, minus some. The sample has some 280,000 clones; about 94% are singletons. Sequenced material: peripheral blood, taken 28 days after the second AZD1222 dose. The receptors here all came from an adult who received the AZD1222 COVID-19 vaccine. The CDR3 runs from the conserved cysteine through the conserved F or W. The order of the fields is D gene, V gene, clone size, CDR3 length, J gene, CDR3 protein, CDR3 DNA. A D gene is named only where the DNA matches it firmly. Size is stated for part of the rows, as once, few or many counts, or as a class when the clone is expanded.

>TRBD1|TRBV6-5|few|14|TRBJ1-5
CASSTTGGGQPQHF
TGTGCCAGCAGTACGACAGGGGGCGGTCAGCCCCAGCATTTT
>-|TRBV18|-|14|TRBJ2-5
CASSHPPGVETQYF
TGTGCCAGCTCACACCCTCCGGGGGTTGAGACCCAGTACTTC
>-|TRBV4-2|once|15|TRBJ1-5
CASSQEAWIGQPQHF
TGTGCCAGCAGCCAAGAGGCGTGGATCGGTCAGCCCCAGCATTTT
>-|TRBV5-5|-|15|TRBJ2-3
CASSLVQASTDTQYF
TGTGCCAGCAGCTTGGTACAGGCTAGCACAGATACGCAGTATTTT
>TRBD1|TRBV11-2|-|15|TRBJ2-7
CASSAPGQGLLEQYF
TGTGCCAGCAGCGCTCCGGGACAGGGGCTCCTCGAGCAGTACTTC
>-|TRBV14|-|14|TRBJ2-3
CASSPRGHTDTQYF
TGTGCCAGCAGCCCTCGGGGCCACACAGATACGCAGTATTTT
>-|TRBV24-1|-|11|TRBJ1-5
CATSDLGTTHF
TGTGCCACCAGTGATTTGGGGACAACGCATTTT
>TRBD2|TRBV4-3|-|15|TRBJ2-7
CASSPTGTNSYEQYF
TGCGCCAGCAGCCCGACCGGGACTAACTCCTACGAGCAGTACTTC
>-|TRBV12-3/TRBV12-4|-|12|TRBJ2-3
CASSSDYNRQYF
TGTGCCAGCAGTTCAGACTACAACCGGCAGTATTTT
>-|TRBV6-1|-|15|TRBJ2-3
CASSEIGGRSDTQYF
TGTGCCAGCAGTGAAATCGGGGGGCGGTCAGATACGCAGTATTTT
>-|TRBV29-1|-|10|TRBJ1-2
CSVEGGASTF
TGCAGCGTTGAAGGAGGAGCCAGCACCTTC
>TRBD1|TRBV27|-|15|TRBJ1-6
CASSSGTANNSPLHF
TGTGCCAGCAGTTCCGGGACAGCGAACAATTCACCCCTCCACTTT
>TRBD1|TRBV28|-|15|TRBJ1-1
CASSFRGLLRPEAFF
TGTGCCAGCAGTTTCAGGGGGCTATTGAGGCCTGAAGCTTTCTTT
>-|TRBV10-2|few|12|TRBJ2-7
CASSESGVEQYF
TGCGCCAGCAGTGAGTCTGGGGTCGAGCAGTACTTC
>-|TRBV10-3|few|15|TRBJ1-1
CAISESGGKVAEAFF
TGTGCCATCAGTGAGTCGGGAGGGAAGGTTGCTGAAGCTTTCTTT
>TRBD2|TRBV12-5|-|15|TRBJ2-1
CASGQSGGIYNEQFF
TGTGCTAGTGGCCAAAGCGGGGGTATCTACAATGAGCAGTTCTTC
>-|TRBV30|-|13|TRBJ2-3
CAWRTASTDTQYF
TGTGCCTGGAGGACGGCAAGCACAGATACGCAGTATTTT
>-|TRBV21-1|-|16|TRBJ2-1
CASSKALSGRRNEQFF
TGTGCCAGCAGCAAAGCGCTTAGCGGGCGACGCAATGAGCAGTTCTTC
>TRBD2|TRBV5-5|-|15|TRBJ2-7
CASNGRGTSGSEQYF
TGTGCCAGCAACGGGAGGGGGACTAGCGGGAGCGAGCAGTACTTC
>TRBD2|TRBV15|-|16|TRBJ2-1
CATSRDQGLALNEQFF
TGTGCCACCAGCAGAGATCAGGGACTAGCGTTGAATGAGCAGTTCTTC
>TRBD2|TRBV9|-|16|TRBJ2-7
CASSLGGSGASYEQYF
TGTGCCAGCAGCCTAGGGGGTAGCGGGGCCTCCTACGAGCAGTACTTC
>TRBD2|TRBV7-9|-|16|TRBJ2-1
CASSLLSGRAGPEQFF
TGTGCCAGCAGCTTATTGAGCGGGAGGGCAGGTCCTGAGCAGTTCTTC
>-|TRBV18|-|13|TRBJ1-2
CASSPRQAVGYTF
TGTGCCAGCTCACCACGCCAAGCTGTTGGCTACACCTTC
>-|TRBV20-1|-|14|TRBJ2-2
CSASYRSNTGELFF
TGCAGTGCTAGTTACAGGTCCAACACCGGGGAGCTGTTTTTT
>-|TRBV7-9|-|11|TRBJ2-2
CASSRDGELFF
TGTGCCAGCAGTAGGGACGGGGAGCTGTTTTTT
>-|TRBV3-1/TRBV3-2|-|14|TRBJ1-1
CASSFAYKNTEAFF
TGTGCCAGCAGCTTTGCTTACAAGAACACTGAAGCTTTCTTT
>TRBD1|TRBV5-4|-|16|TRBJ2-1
CASSSAGTGEDYEQFF
TGTGCCAGCAGCTCCGCCGGGACAGGGGAGGACTATGAGCAGTTCTTC
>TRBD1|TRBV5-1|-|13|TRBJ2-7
CASRRDRRGEQYF
TGCGCCAGCAGGCGGGACAGGAGGGGCGAGCAGTACTTC
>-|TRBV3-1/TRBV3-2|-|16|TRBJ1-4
CASSPDSRATNEKLFF
TGTGCCAGCAGCCCCGACAGTCGTGCAACTAATGAAAAACTGTTTTTT
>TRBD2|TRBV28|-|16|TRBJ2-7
CASSSRGLAGEGEQYF
TGTGCCAGCAGCTCCAGGGGACTAGCGGGAGAGGGCGAGCAGTACTTC
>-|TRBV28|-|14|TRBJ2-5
CASSRRQGAQTQYF
TGTGCCAGCAGCCGTCGCCAGGGTGCGCAGACCCAGTACTTC
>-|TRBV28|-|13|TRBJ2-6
CASSFAGANVLTF
TGTGCCAGCAGTTTTGCCGGGGCCAACGTCCTGACTTTC
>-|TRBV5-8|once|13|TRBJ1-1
CASTRRGGTEAFF
TGTGCCAGCACCCGGCGGGGAGGCACTGAAGCTTTCTTT
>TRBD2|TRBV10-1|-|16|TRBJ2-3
CASSLVAGGQQDTQYF
TGCGCCAGCAGCCTGGTAGCGGGGGGGCAACAAGATACGCAGTATTTT
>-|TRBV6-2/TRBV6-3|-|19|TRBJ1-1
CASSYSTGPREEANTEAFF
TGTGCCAGCAGTTACTCAACCGGGCCCCGGGAGGAGGCGAACACTGAAGCTTTCTTT
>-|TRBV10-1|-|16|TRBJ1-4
CAIRGTEGTTNEKLFF
TGCGCCATCCGGGGGACCGAGGGCACAACTAATGAAAAACTGTTTTTT
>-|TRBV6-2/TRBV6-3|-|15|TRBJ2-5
CASSPGLGQQETQYF
TGTGCCAGCAGCCCGGGGCTCGGACAGCAAGAGACCCAGTACTTC
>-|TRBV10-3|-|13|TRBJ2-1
CAISVGREAEQFF
TGTGCCATCAGTGTGGGTAGGGAAGCGGAGCAGTTCTTC
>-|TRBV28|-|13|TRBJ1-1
CASTTETPTEAFF
TGTGCCAGCACCACAGAGACCCCCACTGAAGCTTTCTTT
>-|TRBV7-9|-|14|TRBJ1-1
CASSFGPMNTEAFF
TGTGCCAGCAGCTTTGGGCCGATGAACACTGAAGCTTTCTTT
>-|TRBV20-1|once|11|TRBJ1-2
CSASDPGGYTF
TGCAGTGCTAGTGACCCGGGGGGCTACACCTTC
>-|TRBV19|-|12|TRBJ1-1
CASSPRAAEAFF
TGTGCCAGTAGTCCCCGGGCCGCCGAAGCTTTCTTT
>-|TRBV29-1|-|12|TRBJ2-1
CSVVPQDDEQFF
TGCAGCGTTGTCCCCCAGGACGATGAGCAGTTCTTC
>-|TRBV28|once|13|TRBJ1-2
CASSRSPARGYTF
TGTGCCAGCAGCCGTTCTCCGGCCAGGGGATACACCTTC
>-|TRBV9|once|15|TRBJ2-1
CASSGGPNSYNEQFF
TGTGCCAGCAGCGGGGGACCCAACTCCTACAATGAGCAGTTCTTC
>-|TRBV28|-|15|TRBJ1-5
CASSLLGLTSMPQHF
TGTGCCAGCAGTTTATTGGGACTCACGAGTATGCCCCAGCATTTT
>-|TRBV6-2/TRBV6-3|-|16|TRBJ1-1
CASSYSGTGGSTEAFF
TGTGCCAGCAGTTACTCAGGGACGGGGGGCAGCACTGAAGCTTTCTTT
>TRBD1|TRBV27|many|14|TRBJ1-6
CASNRQGPNSPLHF
TGTGCCAGCAACAGACAGGGCCCTAATTCACCCCTCCACTTT
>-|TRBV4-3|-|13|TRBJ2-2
CASSQDRRDRLFF
TGCGCCAGCAGCCAAGATCGGCGGGACCGACTGTTTTTT
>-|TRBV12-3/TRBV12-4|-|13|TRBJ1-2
CASSPDTNYGYTF
TGTGCCAGCAGCCCGGACACTAACTATGGCTACACCTTC
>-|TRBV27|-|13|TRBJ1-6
CASSLHFNSPLHF
TGTGCCAGCAGTTTACACTTTAATTCACCCCTCCACTTT
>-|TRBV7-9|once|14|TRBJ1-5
CASSPGNSNQPQHF
TGTGCCAGCAGTCCAGGGAATAGCAATCAGCCCCAGCATTTT
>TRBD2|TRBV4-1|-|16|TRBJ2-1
CASSPRLAGEYNEQFF
TGCGCCAGCAGCCCCAGACTAGCGGGGGAATACAATGAGCAGTTCTTC
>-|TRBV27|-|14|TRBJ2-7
CASSLLPQSYEQYF
TGTGCCAGCAGTTTACTTCCCCAGTCCTACGAGCAGTACTTC
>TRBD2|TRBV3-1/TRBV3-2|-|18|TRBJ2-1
CASSPIWGLAGGNNEQFF
TGTGCCAGCAGCCCTATTTGGGGACTAGCGGGGGGAAACAATGAGCAGTTCTTC
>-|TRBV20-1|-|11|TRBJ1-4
CSASKAEKLFF
TGCAGTGCTAGTAAAGCTGAAAAACTGTTTTTT
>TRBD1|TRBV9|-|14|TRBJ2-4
CASSGRQGADIQYF
TGTGCCAGCAGCGGTAGACAGGGGGCAGACATTCAGTACTTC
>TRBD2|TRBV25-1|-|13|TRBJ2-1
CASRASGGNEQFF
TGTGCCAGCAGAGCTAGCGGGGGGAATGAGCAGTTCTTC